The T cell receptor (beta chain) described here comes from a study of blood T cell repertoires in COVID-19. On the study more broadly: Sample material is recorded as cDNA or gDNA derived from T cells, B-cell-depleted T cells, or PBMCs.

As originally analysed: Reference gene primer amplification yielded estimated nucleated cell counts. The data were produced by immunoSEQ multiplex PCR, yet TCRdb's version contains in-frame clones alone and is incomplete. The V and J calls and clone size come from that table; D and trimming were worked out from the DNA. The sample has nearly 50,000 clones, approximately 87% seen once. This CDR3 contains 15 residues. Germline loops: CDR1 SGHTA, CDR2 FQGNSA. Trimming stripped 3 bases from V and 5 bases from J, with 13 bases between. What was sequenced was peripheral blood. The receptor was isolated from a woman aged 60-75 years with acute or convalescent COVID-19. This sequence joins TRBV7-2 and TRBJ2-2; perhaps TRBD2 as D (5 bases). CDR3 amino acids: CASSLNRRRTGELFF. The CDR3 DNA reads TGTGCCAGCAGCTTGAATCGGAGGCGAACCGGGGAGCTGTTTTTT.